The 17 T cell receptor beta chains in this list originate from one sample, sequenced in a study of blood T cell repertoires in COVID-19. Sequenced by immunoSEQ multiplex PCR; TCRdb stores in-frame clones only, minus some. The sample has a few hundred thousand clones; roughly 90% are singletons. The sequenced sample was PBMCs or T cells enriched from blood (not recorded which). The origin of the receptors is a woman in her thirties or forties who had been exposed to COVID-19.

The J gene is TRBJ2-2, the V gene TRBV30; 8 bases are shared with TRBD1. Germline CDR1 GTSNPN, CDR2 SVGIG (reference sequence). CDR3 size: 14 residues. The V gene end was trimmed by 5 bases and the J gene end by 5 bases; junction bases not matched to a gene: 7. In nucleotides, the CDR3 is TGTGCCTGGGTGAGACAGGGGATAACCGGGGAGCTGTTTTTT. Encoded protein: CAWVRQGITGELFF. Using reference TRBV30 and TRBJ2-2 for the parts outside the CDR3, the full variable domain is SQTIHQWPATLVQPVGSPLSLECTVEGTSNPNLYWYRQAAGRGLQLLFYSVGIGQISSEVPQNLSASRPQDRQFILSSKKLLLSDSGFYLCAWVRQGITGELFFGEGSRLTVL.

This chain connects TRBV19 to TRBJ1-2, with 7 bases that match TRBD1. The CDR3 is 14 amino acids. Germline trimming cut 2 bases from V and 4 bases from J; bases unmatched to any gene: 4. Looked up from germline, CDR1 is LNHDA and CDR2 is SQIVND (reference sequence). CDR3 region: CASSIPGTAYGYTF. The CDR3 bases are TGTGCCAGTAGTATACCTGGGACAGCCTATGGCTACACCTTC.

This clone was counted a few times. The CDR3 nucleotides are TGTGCCAGCAGCTCCGGGACAGGGAATTACGAGCAGTACTTC. The encoded protein is CASSSGTGNYEQYF. The gene calls are TRBV7-3 and TRBJ2-7; TRBD1 matches 9 bases. CDR1 and CDR2 (germline): SGHTA, FQGTGA. This CDR3 is 14 amino acids long. The J segment lost 4 bases and the V segment lost 4 bases, leaving 5 bases of the junction unmatched.

This clone was picked up one time. The genes are TRBV30 and TRBJ1-1; a possible D gene is TRBD1 (5 bases). This CDR3 has 10 amino acids. V lost 5 bases, J lost 5 bases, and 6 bases lay in between. The V gene's germline CDR1 is GTSNPN and CDR2 SVGIG (reference sequence). The CDR3 reads CAWYRTEAFF. CDR3 bases: TGTGCCTGGTACAGGACTGAAGCTTTCTTT. Together with reference TRBV30 and TRBJ1-1, the CDR3 gives the full variable domain: SQTIHQWPATLVQPVGSPLSLECTVEGTSNPNLYWYRQAAGRGLQLLFYSVGIGQISSEVPQNLSASRPQDRQFILSSKKLLLSDSGFYLCAWYRTEAFFGQGTRLTVV.

The V call is TRBV15, the J call TRBJ1-5, with D unclear. CDR1 and CDR2 from the germline V gene are LNHNV and YYDKDF (reference sequence). The CDR3 contains 15 residues. V was shortened by 0 bases and J by 0 bases, with 6 bases between the two germline ends. In DNA form, the CDR3 reads TGTGCCACCAGCAGAGACTTTTATAGCAATCAGCCCCAGCATTTT. Amino acids: CATSRDFYSNQPQHF.

This chain joins TRBV19 and TRBJ2-1; possibly TRBD2 for D (6 bases). CDR1 and CDR2 from the germline V gene are LNHDA and SQIVND (reference sequence). This CDR3 region has 17 residues. V was shortened by 6 bases and J by 5 bases, with 23 bases between the two germline ends. The CDR3: CASSPIYTEGRNNEQFF. The CDR3 DNA follows: TGTGCCAGTAGCCCCATATATACGGAGGGGAGAAACAATGAGCAGTTCTTC.

The CDR3 DNA follows: TGTGCCTGGAGCCGACAGGGCGATACGCAGTATTTT. Translated: CAWSRQGDTQYF. The chain joins TRBV30 to TRBJ2-3; 7 bases align to TRBD1. Germline values: CDR1 GTSNPN, CDR2 SVGIG (reference sequence). This CDR3 has 12 amino acids. V dropped 3 bases and J dropped 6; count of bases not matched to a gene: 3.

This chain connects TRBV7-2 to TRBJ2-7, with 9 bases identical to TRBD1. With 2 bases clipped from V and 3 bases from J, the junction kept 5 bases outside the gene matches. The CDR3 length is 15 residues. The germline V gene encodes CDR1 SGHTA and CDR2 FQGNSA. The CDR3 here is CASSLPRTGDYEQYF. CDR3 DNA sequence: TGTGCCAGCAGCTTACCCCGGACAGGGGACTACGAGCAGTACTTC.

J is TRBJ1-1 and V is TRBV12-3 or TRBV12-4; tentative D call: TRBD1 (6 bases). The V end was cut by 3 bases, the J end by 8 bases, with 13 bases between. The CDR3 extends over 13 amino acids. CDR3 sequence reads: CASSFVPGTEAFF. In DNA form, the CDR3 reads TGTGCCAGCAGTTTTGTCCCCGGGACAGAAGCTTTCTTT.

The rearrangement joins TRBV3-1 (or the pseudogene TRBV3-2) to TRBJ2-2; no clear D. The CDR3 is made up of 16 amino acids. The germline CDR1 and CDR2 sequences are LGHDT and YNNKEL (reference sequence). Trimming removed 1 base from V and 4 bases from J, with 13 bases in between. Written as DNA, the CDR3 is TGTGCCAGCAGCCAAGTTAGTCTCCGTAGCACCGGGGAGCTGTTTTTT. This sequence encodes CASSQVSLRSTGELFF.

The chain has TRBV5-1 and TRBJ2-5, with 11 bases identical to TRBD2. Germline trimming cut 4 bases from V and 2 bases from J; bases unmatched to any gene: 4. Germline CDR1 and CDR2: SGHRS and YFSETQ. The CDR3 runs to 15 residues. The DNA of the CDR3 is TGCGCCAGCAGCCCTAGCGGGGGGAGGCAAGAGACCCAGTACTTC. Protein sequence: CASSPSGGRQETQYF.

V gene TRBV10-1 combines with J gene TRBJ1-1; D is undetermined. This CDR3 has 13 residues. Deletions cut 5 bases from V and 2 bases from J, with 9 bases between. The germline CDR1 and CDR2 sequences are WNHNN and SYGVQD (reference sequence). The CDR3 nucleotides are TGCGCCAGCAGTCCCAGCGAAAACACTGAAGCTTTCTTT. It codes for CASSPSENTEAFF.

The CDR3 DNA follows: TGTGCCATCAGACAGGACAGGGTAGACTATGGCTACACCTTC. Translation: CAIRQDRVDYGYTF. V gene TRBV10-3 combines with J gene TRBJ1-2; the match to TRBD1 covers 8 bases. Germline assignment: CDR1 ENHRY and CDR2 SYGVKD. V lost 6 bases and J lost 3; bases outside the gene matches: 6. The CDR3 loop spans 14 amino acids.

The J gene is TRBJ2-3, the V gene TRBV13; weak D call: TRBD2 (5 bases). Per germline, CDR1 PRHDT and CDR2 FYEKMQ (reference sequence). The CDR3 consists of 16 residues. Trimming left V 0 bases short and J 1 base short, with 11 bases between. The CDR3 nucleotides read TGTGCCAGCAGCTTAGGCGGGAACGGGGGCACAGATACGCAGTATTTT. Translated, it gives CASSLGGNGGTDTQYF.

This clone has only a few counts. The chain combines TRBV25-1 with TRBJ1-3; D may be TRBD1 (5 bases). This CDR3 is 16 amino acids long. Germline V gives CDR1 MGHDK, CDR2 SYGVNS. Deletions cut 6 bases from V and 6 bases from J, with 21 bases between. CDR3 DNA: TGTGCCAGCAGATCACCATTCCCGACAGACCAAAACACCATATATTTT. This codes for CASRSPFPTDQNTIYF.

J is TRBJ2-7 and V is TRBV7-2; TRBD2 aligns across 9 bases. V was pared by 3 bases and J by 4 bases, with 7 bases of the junction left unmatched. Germline loops: CDR1 SGHTA, CDR2 FQGNSA. The CDR3 runs 15 residues. The CDR3 is CASSFAAGGGYEQYF. DNA for the CDR3: TGTGCCAGCAGCTTCGCGGCGGGAGGGGGATACGAGCAGTACTTC.

This clone was detected only once. The chain combines TRBV7-9 with TRBJ2-7, with 10 bases matching TRBD1. V was clipped by 2 bases and J by 7 bases; unmatched bases: 17. CDR3 length equals 18 residues. Looked up from germline, CDR1 is SEHNR and CDR2 is FQNEAQ (reference sequence). CDR3 coding DNA: TGTGCCAGCAGCTTAACAGTTTCCTCCGGGACAGGGGAACGGGAGCAGTACTTC. This gives the protein CASSLTVSSGTGEREQYF. The variable domain in full, with the rest retrieved from reference TRBV7-9 and TRBJ2-7, is DTGVSQNPRHKITKRGQNVTFRCDPISEHNRLYWYRQTLGQGPEFLTYFQNEAQLEKSRLLSDRFSAERPKGSFSTLEIQRTEQGDSAMYLCASSLTVSSGTGEREQYFGPGTRLTVT.